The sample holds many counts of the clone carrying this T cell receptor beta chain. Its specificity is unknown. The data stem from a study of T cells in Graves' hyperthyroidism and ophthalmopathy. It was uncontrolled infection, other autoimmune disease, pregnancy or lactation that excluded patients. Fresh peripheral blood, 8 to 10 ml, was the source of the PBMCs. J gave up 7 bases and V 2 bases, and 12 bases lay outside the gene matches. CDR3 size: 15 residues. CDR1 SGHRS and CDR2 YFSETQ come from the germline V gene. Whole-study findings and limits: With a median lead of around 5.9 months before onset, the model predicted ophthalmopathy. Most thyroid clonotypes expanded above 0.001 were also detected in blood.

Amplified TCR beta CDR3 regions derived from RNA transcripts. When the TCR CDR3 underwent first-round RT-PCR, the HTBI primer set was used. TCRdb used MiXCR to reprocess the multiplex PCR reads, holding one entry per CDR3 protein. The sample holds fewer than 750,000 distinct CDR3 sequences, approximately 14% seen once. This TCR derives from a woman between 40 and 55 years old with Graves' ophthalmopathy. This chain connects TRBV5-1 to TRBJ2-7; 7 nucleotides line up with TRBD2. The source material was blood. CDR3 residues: CASSFEGGNRGEQYF. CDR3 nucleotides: TGCGCCAGCAGCTTCGAGGGAGGGAACCGGGGGGAGCAGTACTTC.